This is a list of T cell receptor beta chains from one sample in a study of PD-1 blockade in mismatch repair-deficient tumors. Some clones are missing from TCRdb's copy, which holds only in-frame ones; the method was immunoSEQ multiplex PCR. The table lists around 10,000 clones, around 85% of them singletons, with 0.85% to 1% in the top ten. The sequences come from PBMCs, collected 46 weeks after starting pembrolizumab. The origin of the receptors is an adult with mismatch repair-deficient cancer. CDR3s include the opening cysteine and the closing phenylalanine or tryptophan. Each record gives: D gene, clone size, V gene, J gene, CDR3 DNA, CDR3 protein. A D gene is named only where the DNA matches it firmly. Size is stated for part of the rows, as once, few or many counts, or as a class when the clone is expanded.

>TRBD1|.|TRBV5-1|TRBJ1-2
TGCGCCAGCAGCTTGGAAGGGGGCTACGATGGCTACACCTTC
CASSLEGGYDGYTF
>TRBD1|.|TRBV5-1|TRBJ1-3
TGCGCCAGCAGTTCTGGACAGGGCGGAAACACCATATATTTT
CASSSGQGGNTIYF
>TRBD2|.|TRBV7-9|TRBJ2-3
TGTGCCAGCAGCTTAGGATTTGCTAGCGGGAGCACAGATACGCAGTATTTT
CASSLGFASGSTDTQYF
>TRBD2|.|TRBV5-6|TRBJ2-7
TGTGCCAGCAGCTTGATTGAGGCGAGGGGAGGGAAGCAGTACTTC
CASSLIEARGGKQYF
>.|once|TRBV29-1|TRBJ2-2
TGCAGCGTTCTACCCTCCTCCGCTGCGAACACCGGGGAGCTGTTTTTT
CSVLPSSAANTGELFF
>.|.|TRBV30|TRBJ1-4
TGTGCCTGGACCCGGGCAACTAATGAAAAACTGTTTTTT
CAWTRATNEKLFF
>TRBD2|.|TRBV5-1|TRBJ2-3
TGCGCCAGCAGCTTAATTAGCGGGGGAGCAGATACGCAGTATTTT
CASSLISGGADTQYF
>.|.|TRBV6-1|TRBJ1-3
TGTGCCAGCAGTTCCAGGGCCTCTGGAAACACCATATATTTT
CASSSRASGNTIYF
>.|.|TRBV6-4|TRBJ2-3
TGTGCCAGCAGTCGAAGAGGGGACACCGGGAGGCCCTTCGCAGATACGCAGTATTTT
CASSRRGDTGRPFADTQYF
>.|once|TRBV4-1|TRBJ1-5
TGCGCCAGCAGCCTCTCGCGAGGCAATCAGCCCCAGCATTTT
CASSLSRGNQPQHF